This entry lists 22 T cell receptor beta chains sequenced from one sample in a study of cytomegalovirus exposure and HLA in healthy donors. Primers included in the PCR were 60 Vbeta and 13 Jbeta primers. Clones were read by immunoSEQ multiplex PCR, and TCRdb kept only the in-frame ones, dropping some. The table has some 140,000 clones, over 75% seen once. The sequenced sample consisted of PBMCs. The receptors were sampled from a woman between 40 and 55 years old in good health and CMV-seropositive.

The chain employs TRBV27 and TRBJ2-5; D unclear. The last part of the DNA fits TRBJ2-7 better; the J call may be wrong. The CDR3 sequence is 15 residues long. Germline loops: CDR1 MNHEY, CDR2 SMNVEV (reference sequence). The CDR3 loop reads CASSLSPGRSYEQYF. DNA for the CDR3: TGTGCCAGCAGTTTATCGCCAGGCCGCTCCTACGAGCAGTACTTC.

This clone was detected only once. The chain has TRBV6-4 and TRBJ2-3; D call uncertain. The CDR3 is made up of 14 amino acids. V lost 5 bases and J 0 bases, leaving 9 bases between the germline ends. The germline CDR1 and CDR2 sequences are MRHNA and SNTAGT. CDR3 residues: CASSTTGSTDTQYF. CDR3 nucleotide sequence: TGTGCCAGCAGTACTACCGGGAGCACAGATACGCAGTATTTT.

The V call is TRBV19, the J call TRBJ1-2; D gene ambiguous. Germline V gene lookup returns CDR1 LNHDA and CDR2 SQIVND (reference sequence). The V end was cut by 8 bases, the J end by 2 bases, with 12 bases between. The CDR3 loop spans 13 amino acids. DNA of the CDR3: TGTGCCAGTGGAGATGGCAAAAACTATGGCTACACCTTC. Its translation is CASGDGKNYGYTF.

The chain employs TRBV30 and TRBJ1-1, with D possibly TRBD1 on 5 matching bases. The V end was cut by 0 bases, the J end by 5 bases, with 13 bases between. The CDR3 is 14 residues long. Per germline, CDR1 GTSNPN and CDR2 SVGIG (reference sequence). The CDR3 protein is CAWSVHGGSTEAFF. CDR3 nucleotide sequence: TGTGCCTGGAGTGTACACGGGGGGTCGACTGAAGCTTTCTTT.

This clone was found a few times. The chain uses TRBV30 and TRBJ1-1; D ambiguous. Deletions cut 5 bases from V and 1 base from J, with 8 bases between. Germline assignment: CDR1 GTSNPN and CDR2 SVGIG (reference sequence). There are 12 residues in the CDR3. CDR3 sequence: CAWGTENTEAFF. The CDR3 DNA follows: TGTGCCTGGGGCACAGAGAACACTGAAGCTTTCTTT.

The J gene is TRBJ1-6, the V gene TRBV6-5; a weak D match, TRBD1 (6 bases). CDR3 size: 14 residues. CDR1 is MNHEY, CDR2 SVGAGI, per germline. V was clipped by 6 bases and J by 8 bases, with 14 bases between them. DNA of the CDR3: TGTGCCAGCAGACTCACAGGGACGTATTCACCCCTCCACTTT. Its translation: CASRLTGTYSPLHF.

This clone was detected once. In DNA, the CDR3 is TGTGCCAGATCCAAGACAGGGATCTATGGCTACACCTTC. It encodes CARSKTGIYGYTF. The V gene is TRBV2, the J gene TRBJ1-2, with 7 bases matching TRBD1. This CDR3 contains 13 residues. Germline-derived CDR1 and CDR2 are SNHLY and FYNNEI. V lost 9 bases, J lost 4 bases, and 8 bases stayed unmatched.

The chain is built from TRBV18 and TRBJ1-2; 7 nucleotides agree with TRBD1. The J segment lost 9 bases and the V segment lost 2 bases, leaving 15 bases of the junction unmatched. Germline loops: CDR1 KGHSH, CDR2 LQKENI. This CDR3 region has 16 residues. The CDR3 DNA sequence: TGTGCCAGCTCACCAAACGCACTGACAGGGATCGGAAGCTACACCTTC. This codes for CASSPNALTGIGSYTF.

The rearrangement joins TRBV30 to TRBJ2-2, with TRBD2 as a possible D gene (6 bases). Trimming took 5 bases from V and 2 from J, leaving 21 bases between them. Germline V lookup: CDR1 GTSNPN, CDR2 SVGIG (reference sequence). CDR3 length: 17 amino acids. This chain's CDR3 is CAWGRYGSAKNTGELFF. The DNA for the CDR3 is TGTGCCTGGGGGAGATACGGGAGTGCAAAAAACACCGGGGAGCTGTTTTTT.

The chain couples TRBV5-1 to TRBJ2-1; 7 nucleotides line up with TRBD2. The CDR3 spans 15 residues. Unmatched junction bases numbered 6, after V lost 3 bases and J lost 3 bases. Germline values: CDR1 SGHRS, CDR2 YFSETQ. The CDR3 DNA reads as TGCGCCAGCAGCTCCGGCGGGACTAACTACAATGAGCAGTTCTTC. Encoded protein: CASSSGGTNYNEQFF.

This chain uses TRBV30 with TRBJ2-3; possible D gene TRBD2, 6 bases. The CDR3 is 15 amino acids. V was clipped by 5 bases and J by 2 bases, with 17 bases between them. Germline loops: CDR1 GTSNPN, CDR2 SVGIG (reference sequence). CDR3 in DNA: TGTGCCTGGGGGGTCCGGGCGGGGTCCACAGATACGCAGTATTTT. Its translation: CAWGVRAGSTDTQYF.

This chain links TRBV7-3 with TRBJ2-6; TRBD2 matches at 7 bases. Trimming took 5 bases from V and 0 from J; bases not matched to a gene: 4. Germline V gene data show CDR1 as SGHTA and CDR2 as FQGTGA. This CDR3 region has 16 residues. CDR3 region: CASSLGLPSGANVLTF. The CDR3 region has the DNA TGTGCCAGCAGCCTGGGACTACCCTCTGGGGCCAACGTCCTGACTTTC.

This chain links TRBV5-1 with TRBJ2-1; 11 bases are a match to TRBD2. Germline CDR1 and CDR2: SGHRS and YFSETQ. Losses at the gene ends were 4 bases for V and 3 bases for J; bases not matched to a gene: 9. The CDR3 sequence is 17 residues long. The CDR3: CASSPTRTSGLYNEQFF. The CDR3 nucleotides read TGCGCCAGCAGCCCGACCCGGACTAGCGGGCTCTACAATGAGCAGTTCTTC.

This chain connects TRBV19 to TRBJ1-2; TRBD1 aligns across 7 bases. V lost 2 bases, J lost 7 bases, and 7 bases stayed unmatched. The CDR3 loop spans 14 amino acids. Germline loops: CDR1 LNHDA, CDR2 SQIVND (reference sequence). The CDR3 nucleotides read TGTGCCAGTAGTATAACCCGACAGGGTCCTGGCTACACCTTC. Its protein is CASSITRQGPGYTF.

This clone was seen a few times. This chain links TRBV6-4 with TRBJ1-2; TRBD1 aligns across 11 bases. The CDR3 sequence is 14 residues long. CDR1 is MRHNA, CDR2 SNTAGT, per germline. The J segment lost 4 bases and the V segment lost 6 bases, leaving 4 bases of the junction unmatched. CDR3 protein: CASSPGQGGYGYTF. CDR3 nucleotide sequence: TGTGCCAGCAGCCCGGGACAGGGGGGCTATGGCTACACCTTC.

The rearrangement links TRBV28 to TRBJ1-3; no reliable D call. CDR1 MDHEN and CDR2 SYDVKM come from the germline V gene. The length of the CDR3 is 14 residues. V was cut by 4 bases and J by 2 bases, with 9 bases left in between. The CDR3 nucleotides are TGTGCCAGCAGTTCGCTAGAGGCTGGAAACACCATATATTTT. It yields the protein CASSSLEAGNTIYF.

This clone occurred once. This chain links TRBV30 with TRBJ2-7; 8 nucleotides match TRBD1. V dropped 2 bases and J dropped 2; count of bases not matched to a gene: 8. The CDR3 covers 15 residues. The germline gives CDR1 GTSNPN, CDR2 SVGIG (reference sequence). CDR3 in amino acids: CAWSSRDRPPYEQYF. CDR3 coding DNA: TGTGCCTGGAGTTCCCGGGACAGGCCCCCCTACGAGCAGTACTTC.

This chain uses TRBV28 with TRBJ1-1; D perhaps matches TRBD1 (5 bases). V lost 6 bases, J lost 1 base, and 15 bases lay in between. The CDR3 extends over 15 amino acids. Germline V gene lookup returns CDR1 MDHEN and CDR2 SYDVKM. The CDR3 sequence is CASRPTGGANTEAFF. CDR3 coding DNA: TGTGCCAGCAGACCGACGGGCGGGGCGAACACTGAAGCTTTCTTT.

The rearrangement uses TRBV27 and TRBJ2-7, with D maybe TRBD1 (6 bases). Germline V gene sequence: CDR1 MNHEY, CDR2 SMNVEV (reference sequence). The CDR3 loop spans 14 amino acids. The V gene lost 4 bases and the J gene lost 4 bases, with 14 bases spanning the gap. Here the CDR3 reads CASSSIVQGYEQYF. The CDR3 region has the DNA TGTGCCAGCAGTTCCATTGTCCAGGGGTACGAGCAGTACTTC.

This clone turned up a few times. The chain couples TRBV30 to TRBJ1-5, with TRBD1 identical over 8 bases. Looked up from germline, CDR1 is GTSNPN and CDR2 is SVGIG (reference sequence). This CDR3 contains 16 residues. Germline trimming cut 2 bases from V and 0 bases from J; bases unmatched to any gene: 6. The chain's CDR3 is CAWSPGQGISNQPQHF. CDR3 sequence (DNA): TGTGCCTGGAGTCCCGGACAGGGCATTAGCAATCAGCCCCAGCATTTT.

This chain links TRBV5-1 with TRBJ2-6; 9 nucleotides agree with TRBD2. Germline V lookup: CDR1 SGHRS, CDR2 YFSETQ. This CDR3 has 18 amino acids. V shed 0 bases and J 0 bases; nucleotides not matched to a gene: 4. CDR3 sequence: CASSLGASGISGANVLTF. CDR3 DNA: TGCGCCAGCAGCTTGGGGGCTAGCGGGATCTCTGGGGCCAACGTCCTGACTTTC.

The rearrangement uses TRBV21-1 and TRBJ2-3; TRBD2, the table's D call, was not compared with the DNA. TRBV21-1 is a listed pseudogene. The CDR3 runs 15 residues. For the CDR3, the DNA is TGTGCCAGCAGCAAAGCACCAGCGGGAGCAGATACGCAGTATTTT. Protein sequence: CASSKAPAGADTQYF.